The 14 T cell receptor beta chains reported below all come from one sample, sequenced in a study of shared T cell receptors in the human thymus (dated by TCRdb to about 2021). Library creation used the immunoSEQ multiplex PCR assay. The table comes from immuneACCESS by way of TCRdb, which keeps in-frame sequences with V and J called. Part of the clones is missing from these tables; in studies checked, under half for an unresolved V gene and the rest for unknown reasons. In this sample the table shows approximately 660,000 clones, approximately 87% of which occur a single time. The ten largest account for about 0.01% of the sample. The same data also contributed to another study, on human thymus T cells.

The sample consisted of thymocytes. These receptors were taken from a boy under three years old with a congenital heart defect. Donor details come from another sample of the same person, matched by shared clones.

This clone showed up just a few times. This chain joins TRBV6-6 and TRBJ2-7, with a weak D call TRBD2 (6 bases). V was shortened by 4 bases and J by 2 bases, with 15 bases between the two germline ends. The CDR3 spans 15 residues. Germline V CDR1 and CDR2: MNHNY, SVGAGI (reference sequence). CDR3 protein: CASSSGGTCPYEQYF. Written as DNA, the CDR3 is TGTGCCAGCAGTTCAGGCGGGACGTGCCCCTACGAGCAGTACTTC.

This chain joins TRBV11-3 and TRBJ2-7; D is unclear. V was pared by 2 bases and J by 2 bases, with 7 bases between. This CDR3 contains 13 residues. The germline V gene has CDR1 SGHNT and CDR2 YENEEA. The CDR3 sequence is CASSLKTAYEQYF. For the CDR3, the DNA is TGTGCCAGCAGCTTAAAAACAGCCTACGAGCAGTACTTC.

The V and J genes are TRBV4-2 and TRBJ2-5; D is perhaps TRBD2 (6 bases). V lost 0 bases and J lost 2, with 13 bases in between. This CDR3 has 16 amino acids. The germline V gene encodes CDR1 LGHNA and CDR2 YNFKEQ. CDR3 in amino acids: CASSQDWRESQETQYF. The CDR3 bases are TGTGCCAGCAGCCAAGATTGGCGGGAAAGTCAAGAGACCCAGTACTTC.

The V gene is TRBV30, the J gene TRBJ2-6, with 9 bases matching TRBD1. The J segment lost 2 bases and the V segment lost 2 bases, leaving 7 bases of the junction unmatched. The CDR3 contains 17 residues. Germline CDR1 and CDR2: GTSNPN and SVGIG (reference sequence). CDR3 loop: CAWSTTDRGAGANVLTF. The CDR3 DNA follows: TGTGCCTGGAGTACGACGGACAGGGGCGCTGGGGCCAACGTCCTGACTTTC.

V and J are TRBV2 and TRBJ2-7; 9 bases are shared with TRBD2. Germline loops: CDR1 SNHLY, CDR2 FYNNEI. The CDR3 spans 17 residues. Trimming at V came to 0 bases and at J to 4 bases, leaving 10 bases not matched to a gene. CDR3 region: CASSEARAGGVSYEQYF. The CDR3 DNA is TGTGCCAGCAGTGAAGCGAGGGCGGGAGGGGTTAGTTACGAGCAGTACTTC. Full variable domain (outside the CDR3, taken from reference TRBV2 and TRBJ2-7): EPEVTQTPSHQVTQMGQEVILRCVPISNHLYFYWYRQILGQKVEFLVSFYNNEISEKSEIFDDQFSVERPDGSNFTLKIRSTKLEDSAMYFCASSEARAGGVSYEQYFGPGTRLTVT.

This chain connects TRBV6-1 to TRBJ2-3; a possible D gene is TRBD1 (5 bases). The V end was cut by 6 bases, the J end by 2 bases, with 9 bases between. This CDR3 is built from 13 residues. CDR1 and CDR2 (germline): MNHNS, SASEGT. CDR3 amino acids: CASSKGFTDTQYF. The CDR3 nucleotides read TGTGCCAGCAGCAAGGGGTTCACAGATACGCAGTATTTT.

The chain couples TRBV11-2 to TRBJ2-7, with a possible D match to TRBD1 (5 bases). This CDR3 is 14 amino acids long. V was shortened by 2 bases and J by 3 bases, with 11 bases between the two germline ends. From germline, CDR1 is SGHAT and CDR2 FQNNGV. The CDR3 spells CASSLNDSYYEQYF. CDR3 coding DNA: TGTGCCAGCAGCTTAAACGACAGCTACTACGAGCAGTACTTC.

The chain is built from TRBV14 and TRBJ2-1; 7 bases are a match to TRBD2. Trimming removed 4 bases from V and 2 bases from J; junction bases left unmatched: 8. Germline CDR1 is SGHDN and CDR2 is FVKESK. This CDR3 has 16 amino acids. The CDR3: CASSRENGTTYNEQFF. The CDR3 DNA is TGTGCCAGCAGCCGAGAGAACGGGACTACCTACAATGAGCAGTTCTTC.

CDR3 sequence: CASSPWEVTGGPTDTQYF. In nucleotides, the CDR3 is TGCGCCAGCAGCCCCTGGGAGGTGACAGGGGGCCCCACAGATACGCAGTATTTT. The rearrangement links TRBV5-1 to TRBJ2-3; 10 bases fit TRBD1. The CDR3 sequence is 18 residues long. J was trimmed by 2 bases and V by 4 bases; bases with no gene match: 13. Germline V gene sequence: CDR1 SGHRS, CDR2 YFSETQ.

The chain employs TRBV4-2 and TRBJ2-7, with 15 bases that match TRBD2. In germline, CDR1 is LGHNA, CDR2 YNFKEQ. The CDR3 is 20 amino acids. The V gene end was trimmed by 0 bases and the J gene end by 0 bases; junction bases not matched to a gene: 9. The DNA for the CDR3 is TGTGCCAGCAGCCAAGATCGGGGGACTAGCGGGAGGTTGTACTCCTACGAGCAGTACTTC. Protein sequence: CASSQDRGTSGRLYSYEQYF.

In this sample, this clone turned up a few times. V and J are TRBV10-1 and TRBJ2-7, with 10 nucleotides matching TRBD1. Germline CDR1 WNHNN, CDR2 SYGVQD (reference sequence). After removal of 6 bases from V and 7 bases from J, the junction contained 6 bases not matched to a gene. There are 13 residues in the CDR3. The CDR3 sequence: CASREDRGYEQYF. CDR3 DNA: TGCGCCAGCAGGGAGGACAGGGGGTATGAGCAGTACTTC.

The chain links TRBV5-4 to TRBJ2-1, with 8 bases aligning to TRBD2. V lost 4 bases and J lost 3; bases outside the gene matches: 6. The CDR3 runs 15 residues. Germline values: CDR1 SGHNT, CDR2 YYREEE (reference sequence). Here the CDR3 reads CASSTSGSNYNEQFF. CDR3 sequence (DNA): TGTGCCAGCAGCACAAGCGGGAGTAACTACAATGAGCAGTTCTTC. Full variable domain (remainder filled in from reference TRBV5-4 and TRBJ2-1): ETGVTQSPTHLIKTRGQQVTLRCSSQSGHNTVSWYQQALGQGPQFIFQYYREEENGRGNFPPRFSGLQFPNYSSELNVNALELDDSALYLCASSTSGSNYNEQFFGPGTRLTVL.

The chain combines TRBV5-1 with TRBJ2-7; D not resolved. V was trimmed by 0 bases and J by 1 base, leaving 11 bases between them. The CDR3 runs 15 residues. Germline-derived CDR1 and CDR2 are SGHRS and YFSETQ. The CDR3 DNA follows: TGCGCCAGCAGCTTGGAGCTGGGCCAGTCCTACGAGCAGTACTTC. Translating gives CASSLELGQSYEQYF.

V and J are TRBV14 and TRBJ1-1, with a possible D match to TRBD1 (6 bases). CDR1 and CDR2 from the germline V gene are SGHDN and FVKESK. Between the trimmed V and J ends, which lost 4 bases and 3 bases, there was a span of 18 bases. CDR3 length: 16 amino acids. DNA for the CDR3: TGTGCCAGCAGCCGAGGGGACACCCGTGGGGACACTGAAGCTTTCTTT. This encodes CASSRGDTRGDTEAFF.